The 13 T cell receptor beta chains below come from one sample, sequenced in a study of cytomegalovirus exposure and HLA in healthy donors. The PCR used 60 Vbeta and 13 Jbeta primers. The data were produced by immunoSEQ multiplex PCR, yet TCRdb's version contains in-frame clones alone and is incomplete. The sample shows over 100,000 clones, 78% of them seen only once. The sequencing input was PBMCs. These receptors all stem from a woman aged 40-49 years in good health and CMV-seronegative.

V and J are TRBV6-1 and TRBJ2-6, with D possibly TRBD2 on 5 matching bases. CDR3 length: 16 residues. Trimming stripped 0 bases from V and 3 bases from J, with 9 bases between. Germline values: CDR1 MNHNS, CDR2 SASEGT. The CDR3 DNA follows: TGTGCCAGCAGTGAAGCAGGAGGAGGTGGGGCCAACGTCCTGACTTTC. This encodes CASSEAGGGGANVLTF.

This chain uses TRBV25-1 with TRBJ2-3; D remains ambiguous. V was pared by 4 bases and J by 2 bases, with 7 bases between. Germline CDR1 MGHDK, CDR2 SYGVNS. This CDR3 comprises 13 residues. CDR3 coding DNA: TGTGCCAGCAGTGCTCGGGTCACAGATACGCAGTATTTT. This sequence encodes CASSARVTDTQYF.

The genes are TRBV7-2 and TRBJ2-7; TRBD1 aligns across 8 bases. The CDR3 loop spans 15 amino acids. CDR1 SGHTA and CDR2 FQGNSA come from the germline V gene. The V segment lost 4 bases and the J segment 3 bases; nucleotides outside the gene matches: 8. In DNA form, the CDR3 reads TGTGCCAGCAGCTCTAACGACAGGGGACACTACGAGCAGTACTTC. As protein: CASSSNDRGHYEQYF.

This clone was seen only once. One junction end disagrees with the germline gene, perhaps due to a read error. This specimen includes other DNA sequences encoding the same CDR3. The V and J genes are TRBV7-7 and TRBJ2-3, with D tentatively TRBD2 (5 bases). The CDR3 totals 15 residues. The germline CDR1 and CDR2 sequences are SSHAT and FNYEAQ (reference sequence). The CDR3 DNA sequence: TGTGCTAGCAGCCTCTTAGCGACGAGCACAGATACGCAGTATTTT. Amino acid sequence: CASSLLATSTDTQYF. The full variable domain, in which reference TRBV7-7 and TRBJ2-3 provide the parts outside the CDR3, is GAGVSQSPRYKVTKRGQDVTLRCDPISSHATLYWYQQALGQGPEFLTYFNYEAQPDKSGLPSDRFSAERPEGSISTLTIQRTEQRDSAMYRCASSLLATSTDTQYFGPGTRLTVL.

The chain carries TRBV7-8 and TRBJ1-4; D unclear. The CDR3 runs to 14 residues. The V end was cut by 2 bases, the J end by 6 bases, with 10 bases between. Germline V gene lookup returns CDR1 SGHVS and CDR2 FQNEAQ. The CDR3 loop is CASSLTTIHEKLFF. The CDR3 DNA reads TGTGCCAGCAGCTTAACAACTATCCATGAAAAACTGTTTTTT.

The V and J genes are TRBV4-3 and TRBJ2-3; 12 bases map to TRBD2. CDR3 length equals 20 residues. J lost 7 bases, V lost 2 bases, and 19 bases had no gene match. The germline V gene encodes CDR1 LGHNA and CDR2 YSLEER. This CDR3 is CASSQQGLAGAMRDSNTQYF. CDR3 nucleotides: TGCGCCAGCAGCCAACAGGGACTAGCGGGCGCCATGAGGGATTCGAATACGCAGTATTTT.

The chain joins TRBV2 to TRBJ2-2; 8 nucleotides line up with TRBD1. V was pared by 5 bases and J by 5 bases, with 4 bases of the junction left unmatched. The CDR3 covers 14 residues. In germline, CDR1 is SNHLY, CDR2 FYNNEI. Written as DNA, the CDR3 is TGTGCCAGCAGTTGGGACAGGTTTACCGGGGAGCTGTTTTTT. It is translated as CASSWDRFTGELFF. Using reference TRBV2 and TRBJ2-2 for the parts outside the CDR3, the full variable domain is EPEVTQTPSHQVTQMGQEVILRCVPISNHLYFYWYRQILGQKVEFLVSFYNNEISEKSEIFDDQFSVERPDGSNFTLKIRSTKLEDSAMYFCASSWDRFTGELFFGEGSRLTVL.

V usage is TRBV9 and J usage is TRBJ2-5, with D possibly TRBD2 on 7 matching bases. This CDR3 comprises 16 residues. V was cut by 0 bases and J by 3 bases, with 15 bases left in between. The germline V gene encodes CDR1 SGDLS and CDR2 YYNGEE. CDR3 in amino acids: CASSVAGGVKEETQYF. In nucleotides, the CDR3 is TGTGCCAGCAGCGTAGCGGGGGGCGTGAAAGAAGAGACCCAGTACTTC.

The gene calls are TRBV15 and TRBJ1-1; D perhaps matches TRBD1 (6 bases). V lost 3 bases to trimming and J lost 10 bases, with 12 bases between them. The CDR3 totals 12 residues. CDR1 LNHNV and CDR2 YYDKDF come from the germline V gene (reference sequence). CDR3 DNA sequence: TGTGCCACCAGCAGGGGGGCAGGGGCAGCTTTCTTT. Its translation: CATSRGAGAAFF.

The chain employs TRBV10-3 and TRBJ2-5; 10 nucleotides match TRBD2. TRBJ2-7 explains the end of the DNA better; the J call may be wrong. The CDR3 loop spans 16 amino acids. CDR1 is ENHRY and CDR2 is SYGVKD in the germline V gene. The CDR3 DNA sequence: TGTGCCATCAGGTCCCTAGCGGGAGATATTACAGACGAGCAGTACTTC. Translation gives CAIRSLAGDITDEQYF.

The chain couples TRBV27 to TRBJ2-7; TRBD1 matches 8 bases. J gave up 3 bases and V 3 bases, and 1 base lay outside the gene matches. Germline assignment: CDR1 MNHEY and CDR2 SMNVEV (reference sequence). This CDR3 has 13 residues. This CDR3 is CASSFTGGYEQYF. CDR3 in DNA: TGTGCCAGCAGTTTTACAGGGGGCTACGAGCAGTACTTC.

This clone has more than one count but fewer than ten. The chain combines TRBV9 with TRBJ1-1; D call uncertain. CDR1 SGDLS and CDR2 YYNGEE come from the germline V gene. Trimming pared 2 bases from V and 3 bases from J, leaving 11 bases between. The CDR3 covers 14 residues. The CDR3 here is CASSVSLADTEAFF. CDR3 nucleotides: TGTGCCAGCAGCGTGTCCCTGGCGGACACTGAAGCTTTCTTT.

This clone appeared a few times. The rearrangement uses TRBV28 and TRBJ1-2; D might be TRBD1 (5 bases). In germline, CDR1 is MDHEN, CDR2 SYDVKM. This CDR3 comprises 12 residues. V was trimmed by 2 bases and J by 5 bases, leaving 6 bases between them. CDR3 in DNA: TGTGCCAGCAGTTTAACAGGTTATGGCTACACCTTC. Translation gives CASSLTGYGYTF.